Below, 3 T cell receptor beta chains from the same sample are listed, as sequenced in a study of blood T cell repertoires in COVID-19. Profiled with immunoSEQ multiplex PCR; TCRdb holds only in-frame clones, not every one. In the table there are 95,000 to 150,000 clones, 88% of which are singletons. The source material was peripheral blood. These receptors were taken from a man aged 45-65 years with acute or convalescent COVID-19.

V gene TRBV5-1 combines with J gene TRBJ1-1, with TRBD1 identical over 8 bases. V lost 0 bases and J lost 0; bases outside the gene matches: 4. Germline assignment: CDR1 SGHRS and CDR2 YFSETQ. The CDR3 is 16 amino acids. The CDR3 sequence is CASSLGRQGLNTEAFF. The CDR3 DNA reads TGCGCCAGCAGCTTGGGGCGACAGGGGCTGAACACTGAAGCTTTCTTT.

The V gene is TRBV3-1 (or the pseudogene TRBV3-2), the J gene TRBJ2-7; the D is unclear. The CDR3 covers 12 residues. V was trimmed by 1 base and J by 1 base, leaving 2 bases between them. The V gene's germline CDR1 is LGHDT and CDR2 YNNKEL (reference sequence). CDR3 in DNA: TGTGCCAGCAGCCAAGCTTCCTACGAGCAGTACTTC. Protein product: CASSQASYEQYF.

The chain joins TRBV7-6 to TRBJ2-7, with 7 bases lining up with TRBD2. This CDR3 is built from 19 residues. Germline lookup yields CDR1 SGHVS and CDR2 FNYEAQ. The ends lost 3 bases at V and 4 bases at J; junction bases unmatched: 21. The CDR3 spells CASSLQLPKEAGRGYEQYF. In DNA form, the CDR3 reads TGTGCCAGCAGCTTGCAATTGCCTAAGGAAGCGGGAAGAGGATACGAGCAGTACTTC.